A single sample gave rise to the 5 T cell receptor beta chains below, sequenced in a study of T cells in Graves' hyperthyroidism and ophthalmopathy (dated by TCRdb to between 2019 and 2020). Libraries were made using multiplex PCR. These reads were obtained on an Illumina HiSeq 2000. The TCR beta CDR3 regions were amplified from RNA transcripts. A first-round RT-PCR of the TCR CDR3 used the HTBI primer set with the Qiagen OneStep RT-PCR kit. TCRdb redid the processing of the public reads, applying fastp at Q25 and MiXCR, and retained in-frame beta chains. Under each unique CDR3 protein, matching rows form one entry showing the most common genes and DNA. Present in this sample are fewer than 40,000 distinct CDR3 sequences, 52% of which were seen just once. About 17% of the sample comes from the top ten. Sequencing was performed on blood. Source of these receptors: a man aged 40-55 years with Graves' ophthalmopathy.

The chain joins TRBV6-5 to TRBJ2-3, with 10 nucleotides matching TRBD1. The CDR3 has 14 residues. V lost 6 bases and J lost 5; bases outside the gene matches: 5. The germline V gene encodes CDR1 MNHEY and CDR2 SVGAGI. CDR3 sequence reads: CASRPRTGGDTQYF. In DNA form, the CDR3 reads TGTGCCAGCAGGCCCCGGACAGGGGGAGATACGCAGTATTTT.

To note about this clonotype: A read error is likely, as this CDR3 ends without the conserved phenylalanine or tryptophan. The DNA is left out, because the CDR3 cannot be placed on it with certainty; the CDR3 is given as TCRdb lists it. This sequence joins TRBV2 and TRBJ2-5; TRBD1, the D gene given by the table, was not confirmed from the DNA. Germline values: CDR1 SNHLY, CDR2 FYNNEI. The CDR3 region is 12 residues in length, termini included. This CDR3 is CASSGLGTGRKI.

Many counts were recorded for this clonotype. The chain recombines TRBV11-3 with TRBJ1-5; TRBD1 matches at 9 bases. Germline CDR1 is SGHNT and CDR2 is YENEEA. The CDR3 covers 16 residues. J lost 6 bases, V lost 2 bases, and 8 bases had no gene match. The CDR3, as DNA: TGTGCCAGCAGCTTAACCCAGGACAGGGGAGGTCAGCCCCAGCATTTT. Translating it yields CASSLTQDRGGQPQHF.

With respect to this clonotype: A clone one base away is much larger, so this may be a read error. Here the CDR3 omits its conserved ending phenylalanine or tryptophan, so a read error is the likely source. The chain has TRBV28 and TRBJ1-5; D might be TRBD1 (5 bases). The CDR3 sequence is 16 residues long. The ends were cut back, 2 bases at V and 4 bases at J, with 15 bases in the middle. CDR1 is MDHEN and CDR2 is SYDVKM in the germline V gene. CDR3 region: CASSLGYGGFNQPQHC. The CDR3 region has the DNA TGTGCCAGCAGTTTAGGGTATGGGGGTTTTAATCAGCCCCAGCATTGT.

The V call is TRBV10-3, the J call TRBJ1-5; 9 bases line up with TRBD1. V lost 0 bases, J lost 4 bases, and 1 base stayed unmatched. Germline CDR1 reads ENHRY; CDR2 reads SYGVKD. The CDR3 runs to 15 residues. The CDR3 sequence: CAISESGQGNQPQHF. The CDR3 nucleotides are TGTGCCATCAGTGAGTCGGGACAGGGAAATCAGCCCCAGCATTTT.